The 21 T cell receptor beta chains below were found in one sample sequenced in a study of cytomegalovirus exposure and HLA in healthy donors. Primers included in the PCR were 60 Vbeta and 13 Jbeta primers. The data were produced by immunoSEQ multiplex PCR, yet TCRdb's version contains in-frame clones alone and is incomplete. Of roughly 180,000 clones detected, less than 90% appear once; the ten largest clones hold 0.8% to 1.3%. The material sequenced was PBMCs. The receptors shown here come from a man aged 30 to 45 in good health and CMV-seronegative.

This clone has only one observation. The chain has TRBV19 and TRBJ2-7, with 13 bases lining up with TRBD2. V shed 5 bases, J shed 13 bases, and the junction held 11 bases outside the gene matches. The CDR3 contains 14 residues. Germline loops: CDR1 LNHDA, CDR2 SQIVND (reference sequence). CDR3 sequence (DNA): TGTGCCAGTAGTCCCACCTCGGGACTAGCGGGGCTCTACTTC. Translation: CASSPTSGLAGLYF.

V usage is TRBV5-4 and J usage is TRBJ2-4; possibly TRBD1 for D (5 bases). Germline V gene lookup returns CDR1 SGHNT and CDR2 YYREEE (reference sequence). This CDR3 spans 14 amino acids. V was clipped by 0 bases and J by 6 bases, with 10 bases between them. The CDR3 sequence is CASSLEGVGNIQYF. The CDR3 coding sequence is TGTGCCAGCAGCTTGGAAGGGGTGGGAAACATTCAGTACTTC.

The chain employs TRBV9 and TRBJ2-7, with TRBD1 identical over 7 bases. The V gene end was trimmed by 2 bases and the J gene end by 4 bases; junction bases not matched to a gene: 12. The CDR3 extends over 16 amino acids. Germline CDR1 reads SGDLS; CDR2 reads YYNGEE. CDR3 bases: TGTGCCAGCAGCGTCGGTGTTGGGACAGCCATGTACGAGCAGTACTTC. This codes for CASSVGVGTAMYEQYF.

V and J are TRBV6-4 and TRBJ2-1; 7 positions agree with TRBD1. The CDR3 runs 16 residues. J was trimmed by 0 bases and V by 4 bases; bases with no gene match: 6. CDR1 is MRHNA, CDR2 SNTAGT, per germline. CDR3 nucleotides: TGTGCCAGCAGTGGTAGACAGGGAAGCTCCTACAATGAGCAGTTCTTC. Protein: CASSGRQGSSYNEQFF.

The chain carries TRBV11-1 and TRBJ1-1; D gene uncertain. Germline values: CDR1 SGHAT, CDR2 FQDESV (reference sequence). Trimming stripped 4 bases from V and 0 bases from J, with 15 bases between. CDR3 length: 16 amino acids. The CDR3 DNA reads TGTGCCAGCAGCTCACCGCGGGGTCAAGTGAACACTGAAGCTTTCTTT. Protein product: CASSSPRGQVNTEAFF.

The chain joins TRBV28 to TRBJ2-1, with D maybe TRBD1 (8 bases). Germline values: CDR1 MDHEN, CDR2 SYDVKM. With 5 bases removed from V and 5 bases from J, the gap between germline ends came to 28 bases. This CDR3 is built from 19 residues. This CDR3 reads CASSPRTGRVGGGHNEQFF. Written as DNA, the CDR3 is TGTGCCAGCAGTCCGCGGACAGGGAGGGTAGGCGGGGGCCACAATGAGCAGTTCTTC.

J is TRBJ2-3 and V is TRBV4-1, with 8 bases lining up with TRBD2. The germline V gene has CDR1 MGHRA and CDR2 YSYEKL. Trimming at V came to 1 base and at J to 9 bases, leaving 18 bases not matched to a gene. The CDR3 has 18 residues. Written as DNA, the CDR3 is TGCGCCAGCAGCCAAGCGGTAGCCAGCGGGGGACCTCAAGGCACGCAGTATTTT. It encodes CASSQAVASGGPQGTQYF.

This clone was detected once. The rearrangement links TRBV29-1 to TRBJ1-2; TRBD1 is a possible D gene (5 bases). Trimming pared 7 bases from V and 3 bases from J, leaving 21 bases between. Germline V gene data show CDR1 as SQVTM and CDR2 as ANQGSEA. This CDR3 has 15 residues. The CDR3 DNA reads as TGCAGCGCCTACTCAGTGGGGGGATTGGACTATGGCTACACCTTC. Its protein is CSAYSVGGLDYGYTF.

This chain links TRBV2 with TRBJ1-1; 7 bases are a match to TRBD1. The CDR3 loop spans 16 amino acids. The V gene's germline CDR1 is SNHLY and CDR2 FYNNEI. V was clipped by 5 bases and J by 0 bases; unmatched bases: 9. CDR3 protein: CASSKDGTDMNTEAFF. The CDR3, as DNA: TGTGCCAGCAGTAAGGATGGGACAGACATGAACACTGAAGCTTTCTTT. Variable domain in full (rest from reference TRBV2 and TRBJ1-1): EPEVTQTPSHQVTQMGQEVILRCVPISNHLYFYWYRQILGQKVEFLVSFYNNEISEKSEIFDDQFSVERPDGSNFTLKIRSTKLEDSAMYFCASSKDGTDMNTEAFFGQGTRLTVV.

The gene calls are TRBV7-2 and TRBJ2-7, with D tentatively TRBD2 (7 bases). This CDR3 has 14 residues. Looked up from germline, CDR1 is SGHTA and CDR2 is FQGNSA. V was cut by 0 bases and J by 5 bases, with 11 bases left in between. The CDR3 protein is CASSLAGGGHEQYF. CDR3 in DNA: TGTGCCAGCAGCTTAGCGGGCGGGGGCCACGAGCAGTACTTC. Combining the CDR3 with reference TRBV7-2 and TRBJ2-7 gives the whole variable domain GAGVSQSPSNKVTEKGKDVELRCDPISGHTALYWYRQSLGQGLEFLIYFQGNSAPDKSGLPSDRFSAERTGGSVSTLTIQRTQQEDSAVYLCASSLAGGGHEQYFGPGTRLTVT.

The CDR3 sequence is CASRHQTGNYGYTF. In nucleotides, the CDR3 is TGTGCCAGCAGGCATCAGACAGGGAACTATGGCTACACCTTC. The chain links TRBV5-6 to TRBJ1-2, with 7 positions matching TRBD1. After removal of 5 bases from V and 2 bases from J, the junction contained 6 bases not matched to a gene. The V gene's germline CDR1 is SGHDT and CDR2 YYEEEE. CDR3 length: 14 residues.

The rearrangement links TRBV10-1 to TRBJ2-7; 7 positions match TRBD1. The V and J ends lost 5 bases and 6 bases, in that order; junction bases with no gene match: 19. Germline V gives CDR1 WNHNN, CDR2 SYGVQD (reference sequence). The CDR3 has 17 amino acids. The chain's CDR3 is CASSPLGDSPLMGEQYF. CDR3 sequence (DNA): TGCGCCAGCAGTCCACTAGGGGACAGCCCACTGATGGGCGAGCAGTACTTC.

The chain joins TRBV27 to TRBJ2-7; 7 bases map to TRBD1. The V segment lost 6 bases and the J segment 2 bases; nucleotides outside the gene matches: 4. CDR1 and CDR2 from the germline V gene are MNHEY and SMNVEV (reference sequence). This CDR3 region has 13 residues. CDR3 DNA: TGTGCCAGCAGCCGACAGGGAGCCTACGAGCAGTACTTC. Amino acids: CASSRQGAYEQYF.

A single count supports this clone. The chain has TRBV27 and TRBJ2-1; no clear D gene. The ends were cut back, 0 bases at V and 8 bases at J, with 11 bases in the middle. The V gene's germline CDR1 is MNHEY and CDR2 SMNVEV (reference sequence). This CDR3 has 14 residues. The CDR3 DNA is TGTGCCAGCAGTTTATCGGTCAATGGCTATGAGCAGTTCTTC. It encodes CASSLSVNGYEQFF.

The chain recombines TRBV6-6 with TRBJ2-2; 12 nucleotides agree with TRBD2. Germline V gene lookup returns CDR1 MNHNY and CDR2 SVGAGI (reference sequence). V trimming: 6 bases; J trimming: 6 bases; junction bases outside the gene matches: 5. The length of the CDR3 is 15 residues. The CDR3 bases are TGTGCCAGCAGCCCTAGCGGGAGGGCCGCCGGGGAGCTGTTTTTT. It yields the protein CASSPSGRAAGELFF.

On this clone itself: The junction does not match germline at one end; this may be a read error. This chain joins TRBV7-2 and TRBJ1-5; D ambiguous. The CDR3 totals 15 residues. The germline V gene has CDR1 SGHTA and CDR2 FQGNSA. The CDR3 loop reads CASSLTRGSNRPQHF. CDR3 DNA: TGTGCCAGCAGCTTAACCCGGGGAAGTAATCGGCCCCAGCATTTT.

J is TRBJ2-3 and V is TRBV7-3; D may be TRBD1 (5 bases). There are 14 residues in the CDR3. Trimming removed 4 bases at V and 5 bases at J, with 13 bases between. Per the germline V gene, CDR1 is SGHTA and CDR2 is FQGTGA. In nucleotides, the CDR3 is TGTGCCAGCAGCTCAGGGTTACAGCGAGATACGCAGTATTTT. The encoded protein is CASSSGLQRDTQYF.

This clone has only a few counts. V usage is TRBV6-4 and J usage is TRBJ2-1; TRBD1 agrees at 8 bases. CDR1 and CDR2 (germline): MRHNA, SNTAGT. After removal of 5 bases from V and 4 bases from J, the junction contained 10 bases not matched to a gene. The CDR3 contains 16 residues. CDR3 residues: CASSQGAGTGYNEQFF. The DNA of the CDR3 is TGTGCCAGCAGTCAAGGGGCCGGGACAGGTTACAATGAGCAGTTCTTC.

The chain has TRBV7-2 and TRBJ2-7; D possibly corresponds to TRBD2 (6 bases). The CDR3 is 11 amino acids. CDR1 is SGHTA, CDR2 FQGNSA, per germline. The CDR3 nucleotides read TGTGCGGTCAGGAGGGCCTACGAGCAGTACTTC. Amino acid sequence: CAVRRAYEQYF.

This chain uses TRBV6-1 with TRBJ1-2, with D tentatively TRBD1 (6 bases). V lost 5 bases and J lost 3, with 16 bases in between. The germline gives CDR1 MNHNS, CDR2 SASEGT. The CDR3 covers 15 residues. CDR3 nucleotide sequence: TGTGCCAGCAGTTCCAGGGCACCAGGGGACTATGGCTACACCTTC. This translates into CASSSRAPGDYGYTF.

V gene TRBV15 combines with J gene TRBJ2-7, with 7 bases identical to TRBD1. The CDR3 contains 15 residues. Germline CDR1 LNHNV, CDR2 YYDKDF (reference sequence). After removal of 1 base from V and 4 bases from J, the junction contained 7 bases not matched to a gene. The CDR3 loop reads CATSRVRGRSYEQYF. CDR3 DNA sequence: TGTGCCACCAGCAGAGTCAGGGGGAGATCGTACGAGCAGTACTTC.